Listed below are T cell receptor beta chains from one sample, sequenced in a study of T cells in Graves' hyperthyroidism and ophthalmopathy. TCRdb reprocessed the multiplex PCR reads via MiXCR and lists one record per CDR3 protein. This sample has some 400,000 distinct CDR3 sequences, with 13% found just once. The sample taken for sequencing was blood. The receptors were sampled from a man aged 30-40 years with Graves' hyperthyroidism that later progressed to Graves' ophthalmopathy. The CDR3 runs from the conserved cysteine through the conserved F or W. A D gene is named only where the DNA matches it firmly. Where a row states a size, it is once, few, many or the class of an expanded clone; other rows omit it.

d_call: .; v_call: TRBV12-5; clone_size: many; j_call: TRBJ2-7; cdr3_aa: CASLIGQGGEQYF; cdr3_nt: TGTGCTAGTTTAATTGGGCAGGGTGGCGAGCAGTACTTC
d_call: TRBD2; v_call: TRBV28; clone_size: .; j_call: TRBJ2-3; cdr3_aa: CASSYPLPGGSSTDTQYF; cdr3_nt: TGTGCCAGCAGTTATCCCCTTCCGGGGGGGAGTAGCACAGATACGCAGTATTTT
d_call: TRBD1; v_call: TRBV5-1; clone_size: .; j_call: TRBJ1-1; cdr3_aa: CASSRGDRGGNTEAFF; cdr3_nt: TGCGCCAGCAGCCGCGGGGACAGGGGCGGCAACACTGAAGCTTTCTTT
d_call: .; v_call: TRBV9; clone_size: few; j_call: TRBJ2-1; cdr3_aa: CASSVVLGEGYNEQFF; cdr3_nt: TGTGCCAGCAGCGTAGTTCTCGGGGAAGGATACAATGAGCAGTTCTTC
d_call: .; v_call: TRBV7-8; clone_size: few; j_call: TRBJ2-2; cdr3_aa: CASSLVGGTSNTGELFF; cdr3_nt: TGTGCCAGCAGCTTAGTTGGAGGGACATCGAACACCGGGGAGCTGTTTTTT
d_call: .; v_call: TRBV24-1; clone_size: few; j_call: TRBJ1-1; cdr3_aa: CATSDQQRSEAFF; cdr3_nt: TGTGCCACCAGTGATCAACAGAGGTCTGAAGCTTTCTTT
d_call: TRBD1; v_call: TRBV24-1; clone_size: .; j_call: TRBJ2-5; cdr3_aa: CATSTGGKETQYF; cdr3_nt: TGTGCCACCAGTACAGGGGGCAAAGAGACCCAGTACTTC
d_call: .; v_call: TRBV12-3/TRBV12-4; clone_size: many; j_call: TRBJ2-1; cdr3_aa: CASSLFFHEQFF; cdr3_nt: TGTGCCAGCAGTTTATTCTTTCATGAGCAGTTCTTC
d_call: .; v_call: TRBV15; clone_size: many; j_call: TRBJ1-2; cdr3_aa: CATSILQASYGYTF; cdr3_nt: TGTGCCACCAGCATCCTTCAGGCGTCCTATGGCTACACCTTC
d_call: TRBD2; v_call: TRBV5-1; clone_size: .; j_call: TRBJ2-4; cdr3_aa: CASSLIAGGMGNIQYF; cdr3_nt: TGCGCCAGCAGCTTAATAGCGGGGGGGATGGGAAACATTCAGTACTTC
d_call: .; v_call: TRBV6-2/TRBV6-3; clone_size: many; j_call: TRBJ1-5; cdr3_aa: CASSWGPGTINQPQHF; cdr3_nt: TGTGCCAGCAGTTGGGGCCCCGGGACTATCAATCAGCCCCAGCATTTT
d_call: TRBD1; v_call: TRBV6-1; clone_size: .; j_call: TRBJ1-6; cdr3_aa: CASSGTGTGGNSPLHF; cdr3_nt: TGTGCCAGCAGTGGAACCGGGACAGGGGGAAATTCACCCCTCCACTTT
d_call: .; v_call: TRBV28; clone_size: .; j_call: TRBJ2-7; cdr3_aa: CASSYGGTRSNEQYF; cdr3_nt: TGTGCCAGCAGTTATGGGGGCACCAGATCCAACGAGCAGTACTTC
d_call: TRBD1; v_call: TRBV27; clone_size: .; j_call: TRBJ2-7; cdr3_aa: CASSYTGGGSYEQYF; cdr3_nt: TGTGCCAGCAGCTACACAGGGGGTGGCTCCTACGAGCAGTACTTC
d_call: .; v_call: TRBV30; clone_size: few; j_call: TRBJ2-5; cdr3_aa: CAWRLQGSRETQYF; cdr3_nt: TGTGCCTGGAGGTTACAAGGTAGTCGGGAGACCCAGTACTTC
d_call: .; v_call: TRBV3-1; clone_size: many; j_call: TRBJ2-1; cdr3_aa: CASSQGGRREQFF; cdr3_nt: TGTGCCAGCAGCCAGGGGGGTAGGCGGGAGCAGTTCTTC
d_call: .; v_call: TRBV5-6; clone_size: few; j_call: TRBJ1-4; cdr3_aa: CASSLPDGEKLFF; cdr3_nt: TGTGCCAGCAGCTTGCCAGATGGGGAAAAACTGTTTTTT
d_call: TRBD2; v_call: TRBV7-2; clone_size: many; j_call: TRBJ2-1; cdr3_aa: CASSRGRGNEQFF; cdr3_nt: TGTGCCAGCAGCCGCGGGAGGGGAAATGAGCAGTTCTTC
d_call: TRBD1; v_call: TRBV20-1; clone_size: many; j_call: TRBJ2-4; cdr3_aa: CSAFDRAAKNIQYF; cdr3_nt: TGCAGTGCTTTTGACAGGGCGGCCAAAAACATTCAGTACTTC
d_call: .; v_call: TRBV12-3/TRBV12-4; clone_size: many; j_call: TRBJ2-5; cdr3_aa: CASSFLAEETQYF; cdr3_nt: TGTGCCAGCAGTTTTCTGGCCGAAGAGACCCAGTACTTC
d_call: .; v_call: TRBV5-6; clone_size: few; j_call: TRBJ2-4; cdr3_aa: CASSAAHLAKNIQYF; cdr3_nt: TGTGCCAGCAGCGCAGCCCATCTAGCCAAAAACATTCAGTACTTC
d_call: TRBD1; v_call: TRBV15; clone_size: .; j_call: TRBJ2-1; cdr3_aa: CATSRAGQGALNEQFF; cdr3_nt: TGTGCCACCAGCAGAGCGGGACAGGGGGCATTGAATGAGCAGTTCTTC
d_call: TRBD1; v_call: TRBV5-1; clone_size: .; j_call: TRBJ2-2; cdr3_aa: CASSLFTPGTGKYGELFF; cdr3_nt: TGCGCCAGCAGCTTGTTCACCCCCGGGACAGGGAAATACGGAGAGCTGTTTTTT
d_call: .; v_call: TRBV7-3; clone_size: many; j_call: TRBJ2-1; cdr3_aa: CASSLNAGLGNEQFF; cdr3_nt: TGTGCCAGCAGCTTAAATGCGGGTTTGGGGAATGAGCAGTTCTTC
d_call: .; v_call: TRBV3-1; clone_size: many; j_call: TRBJ1-1; cdr3_aa: CASSQAGTEAFF; cdr3_nt: TGTGCCAGCAGCCAAGCGGGTACTGAAGCTTTCTTT
d_call: TRBD1; v_call: TRBV11-2; clone_size: many; j_call: TRBJ2-4; cdr3_aa: CASSLESFGRGRLYGHIQYF; cdr3_nt: TGTGCCAGCAGCTTAGAGTCTTTTGGCAGGGGGCGGCTCTACGGGCACATTCAGTACTTC
d_call: TRBD2; v_call: TRBV7-8; clone_size: many; j_call: TRBJ2-3; cdr3_aa: CASSLWRGTDTQYF; cdr3_nt: TGTGCCAGCAGCTTATGGCGGGGGACAGATACGCAGTATTTT
d_call: TRBD2; v_call: TRBV27; clone_size: few; j_call: TRBJ2-5; cdr3_aa: CASSKLAGVGETQYF; cdr3_nt: TGTGCCAGCAGTAAACTAGCGGGGGTGGGGGAGACCCAGTACTTC
d_call: .; v_call: TRBV12-3/TRBV12-4; clone_size: many; j_call: TRBJ2-1; cdr3_aa: CASSLSESYNEQFF; cdr3_nt: TGTGCCAGCAGTTTGTCGGAGTCCTACAATGAGCAGTTCTTC
d_call: .; v_call: TRBV20-1; clone_size: many; j_call: TRBJ1-2; cdr3_aa: CSARDGDGVNYGYTF; cdr3_nt: TGCAGTGCTAGAGATGGGGACGGTGTTAACTATGGCTACACCTTC
d_call: .; v_call: TRBV12-3/TRBV12-4; clone_size: many; j_call: TRBJ2-7; cdr3_aa: CASASRFFQEQYF; cdr3_nt: TGTGCCAGCGCGTCCCGATTCTTTCAGGAGCAGTACTTC
d_call: .; v_call: TRBV28; clone_size: many; j_call: TRBJ2-7; cdr3_aa: CASSLEGGSTYEQYF; cdr3_nt: TGTGCCAGCAGTTTAGAGGGGGGGTCTACTTACGAGCAGTACTTC
d_call: TRBD1; v_call: TRBV6-1; clone_size: many; j_call: TRBJ1-2; cdr3_aa: CASRMGQGARGWDYGYTF; cdr3_nt: TGTGCCAGCAGAATGGGACAGGGGGCGAGAGGCTGGGACTATGGCTACACCTTC
d_call: .; v_call: TRBV5-1; clone_size: many; j_call: TRBJ1-4; cdr3_aa: CASSLAGSYNEKLFF; cdr3_nt: TGCGCCAGCAGCTTGGCCGGATCCTACAATGAAAAACTGTTTTTT
d_call: .; v_call: TRBV11-3; clone_size: many; j_call: TRBJ1-1; cdr3_aa: CASSLKVYTEAFF; cdr3_nt: TGTGCCAGCAGCTTAAAAGTTTACACTGAAGCTTTCTTT
d_call: .; v_call: TRBV2; clone_size: many; j_call: TRBJ1-1; cdr3_aa: CASYFPPEAFF; cdr3_nt: TGTGCCAGCTACTTTCCCCCTGAAGCTTTCTTT
d_call: TRBD2; v_call: TRBV11-2; clone_size: many; j_call: TRBJ2-7; cdr3_aa: CASSTRTSGGYEQYF; cdr3_nt: TGTGCCAGCAGCACCAGGACTAGCGGGGGTTACGAGCAGTACTTC
d_call: TRBD1; v_call: TRBV5-4; clone_size: .; j_call: TRBJ1-1; cdr3_aa: CASSLGIQGGNTEAFF; cdr3_nt: TGTGCCAGCAGCTTGGGAATACAGGGGGGGAACACTGAAGCTTTCTTT
d_call: TRBD1; v_call: TRBV13; clone_size: many; j_call: TRBJ2-1; cdr3_aa: CASSVDRRNEQFF; cdr3_nt: TGTGCCAGCAGCGTGGACAGGAGGAATGAGCAGTTCTTC
d_call: .; v_call: TRBV11-2; clone_size: many; j_call: TRBJ2-7; cdr3_aa: CASSLGGREQYF; cdr3_nt: TGTGCCAGCAGCCTCGGGGGTCGCGAGCAGTACTTC
d_call: .; v_call: TRBV12-3/TRBV12-4; clone_size: many; j_call: TRBJ1-2; cdr3_aa: CASSFLDECTF; cdr3_nt: TGTGCCAGCAGTTTCCTGGACGAGTGCACCTTC
d_call: TRBD1; v_call: TRBV5-5; clone_size: few; j_call: TRBJ1-4; cdr3_aa: CASSLWTGGNEKLFF; cdr3_nt: TGTGCCAGCAGCCTTTGGACAGGGGGCAATGAAAAACTGTTTTTT
d_call: .; v_call: TRBV28; clone_size: many; j_call: TRBJ1-3; cdr3_aa: CASSLRRKIFVGNTIYF; cdr3_nt: TGTGCCAGCAGTTTGCGTAGAAAAATTTTTGTCGGAAACACCATATATTTT
d_call: TRBD1; v_call: TRBV24-1; clone_size: many; j_call: TRBJ1-5; cdr3_aa: CATSVQDREWANQPQHF; cdr3_nt: TGTGCCACCAGTGTCCAGGACAGGGAGTGGGCCAATCAGCCCCAGCATTTT
d_call: .; v_call: TRBV12-3/TRBV12-4; clone_size: many; j_call: TRBJ2-3; cdr3_aa: CASRGGEGTDTQYF; cdr3_nt: TGTGCCAGCAGGGGGGGAGAGGGCACAGATACGCAGTATTTT
d_call: .; v_call: TRBV15; clone_size: many; j_call: TRBJ2-7; cdr3_aa: CATSRGGLNEQYF; cdr3_nt: TGTGCCACCAGCAGAGGGGGTCTGAACGAGCAGTACTTC